The 15 T cell receptor beta chains in this list originate from one sample, sequenced in a study of cytomegalovirus exposure and HLA in healthy donors. The PCR ran on 60 Vbeta and 13 Jbeta primers. TCRdb keeps only in-frame clones here, not all; method: immunoSEQ multiplex PCR. The sample yields over 120,000 clones, approximately 70% seen once. The sequenced sample was PBMCs. The source of these receptors is a woman aged 60-70 years in good health and CMV-seropositive.

The V call is TRBV27, the J call TRBJ2-7; tentatively, D is TRBD1 (5 bases). There are 13 residues in the CDR3. The V end lost 6 bases, the J end lost 4 bases, and 13 bases lay between the germline ends. The germline CDR1 and CDR2 sequences are MNHEY and SMNVEV (reference sequence). The chain's CDR3 is CASSFGALYEQYF. The CDR3 DNA sequence: TGTGCCAGCAGCTTTGGGGCCCTATACGAGCAGTACTTC.

The rearrangement links TRBV18 to TRBJ2-2; 13 bases line up with TRBD2. The CDR3 totals 17 residues. The V and J ends lost 6 bases and 1 base, in that order; junction bases with no gene match: 5. The germline V gene has CDR1 KGHSH and CDR2 LQKENI. The CDR3 nucleotides are TGTGCCAGCTCCCCCGGACTAGCGGGAGTGAACACCGGGGAGCTGTTTTTT. Its translation: CASSPGLAGVNTGELFF.

This chain connects TRBV7-2 to TRBJ2-7; 15 bases map to TRBD2. CDR1 and CDR2 from the germline V gene are SGHTA and FQGNSA. The J segment lost 4 bases and the V segment lost 5 bases, leaving 6 bases of the junction unmatched. CDR3 length: 16 amino acids. CDR3 nucleotides: TGTGCCAGCAGCCCGGGACTAGCGGGAGGACAGTACGAGCAGTACTTC. Translation: CASSPGLAGGQYEQYF.

The rearrangement uses TRBV5-1 and TRBJ1-1; TRBD1 is a possible D gene (6 bases). V was clipped by 2 bases and J by 2 bases, with 10 bases between them. Germline V lookup: CDR1 SGHRS, CDR2 YFSETQ. The CDR3 totals 14 residues. CDR3 DNA: TGCGCCAGCAGCTTCGGACAGACTAACACTGAAGCTTTCTTT. Translating gives CASSFGQTNTEAFF.

A few counts support this clone. J is TRBJ1-4 and V is TRBV6-1, with TRBD1 matching over 7 bases. Per germline, CDR1 MNHNS and CDR2 SASEGT. The J segment lost 4 bases and the V segment lost 5 bases, leaving 4 bases of the junction unmatched. The CDR3 loop spans 14 amino acids. CDR3 in amino acids: CASSWTGLNEKLFF. CDR3 nucleotides: TGTGCCAGCAGTTGGACAGGCCTTAATGAAAAACTGTTTTTT.

The rearrangement uses TRBV5-1 and TRBJ1-2, with a possible D match to TRBD1 (6 bases). The V gene lost 5 bases and the J gene lost 2 bases, with 10 bases spanning the gap. This CDR3 comprises 13 residues. Germline V CDR1 and CDR2: SGHRS, YFSETQ. The CDR3 DNA is TGCGCCAGCAGACGGACAGCAAACTATGGCTACACCTTC. It codes for CASRRTANYGYTF.

This clone was observed a single time. This chain joins TRBV11-2 and TRBJ2-5; tentatively, D is TRBD2 (6 bases). Trimming took 0 bases from V and 3 from J, leaving 8 bases between them. CDR3 length: 14 amino acids. Germline lookup yields CDR1 SGHAT and CDR2 FQNNGV. This chain's CDR3 is CASSLDGGKETQYF. CDR3 bases: TGTGCCAGCAGCTTAGATGGGGGGAAAGAGACCCAGTACTTC.

A word on this clone: Other nucleotide sequences in the sample specify the same CDR3. V and J are TRBV2 and TRBJ2-6, with 7 positions matching TRBD1. V gave up 8 bases and J gave up 4 bases; unmatched junction bases: 2. CDR1 SNHLY and CDR2 FYNNEI come from the germline V gene. The CDR3 is 13 amino acids. The CDR3 region is CASGTAGANVLTF. Here the CDR3 DNA reads TGTGCCAGCGGGACAGCCGGGGCCAACGTCCTGACTTTC.

CDR3 protein: CASRPTGGTYGYTF. The CDR3 nucleotides read TGCGCCAGCAGGCCGACAGGGGGTACCTATGGCTACACCTTC. The gene calls are TRBV10-2 and TRBJ1-2, with 9 bases that match TRBD1. The junction had 6 bases not matched to a gene; V was cut back by 6 bases and J by 4 bases. Per the germline V gene, CDR1 is WSHSY and CDR2 is SAAADI. The CDR3 length is 14 residues.

V and J are TRBV29-1 and TRBJ2-7; perhaps TRBD1 as D (6 bases). V was clipped by 4 bases and J by 3 bases, with 10 bases between them. CDR3 size: 12 residues. Germline-derived CDR1 and CDR2 are SQVTM and ANQGSEA. CDR3 in amino acids: CSVVGQHYEQYF. In nucleotides, the CDR3 is TGCAGCGTTGTCGGACAGCACTACGAGCAGTACTTC.

This clone was found a few times. The V and J genes are TRBV28 and TRBJ2-7; 8 positions match TRBD2. In germline, CDR1 is MDHEN, CDR2 SYDVKM. The CDR3 runs to 15 residues. Trimming cost V 5 bases and J 2 bases; bases outside gene matches: 8. CDR3: CASSPGGRRTYEQYF. DNA of the CDR3: TGTGCCAGCAGTCCGGGGGGGCGGAGGACCTACGAGCAGTACTTC.

The chain links TRBV6-1 to TRBJ1-5, with 7 bases aligning to TRBD1. Germline assignment: CDR1 MNHNS and CDR2 SASEGT. This CDR3 has 14 amino acids. V shed 6 bases, J shed 7 bases, and the junction held 9 bases outside the gene matches. CDR3 sequence (DNA): TGTGCCAGCAGGACACAGGGGCTGGGACAGCCCCAGCATTTT. This encodes CASRTQGLGQPQHF.

The J gene is TRBJ2-3, the V gene TRBV25-1; 7 nucleotides align to TRBD1. The junction had 10 bases not matched to a gene; V was cut back by 8 bases and J by 5 bases. CDR3 length: 14 residues. Germline-derived CDR1 and CDR2 are MGHDK and SYGVNS. DNA for the CDR3: TGTGCCAGCGGGGAGAGTAGGGGGCAAGATACGCAGTATTTT. It translates to CASGESRGQDTQYF.

The chain couples TRBV7-9 to TRBJ2-7; D perhaps matches TRBD2 (5 bases). Germline CDR1 is SEHNR and CDR2 is FQNEAQ (reference sequence). The CDR3 has 15 residues. Trimming shortened V by 1 base and J by 4 bases, and 14 bases separated the two germline ends. The chain's CDR3 is CASSLVSGRLYEQYF. The CDR3 coding sequence is TGTGCCAGCAGCTTAGTAAGTGGGAGATTATACGAGCAGTACTTC.

The genes are TRBV5-1 and TRBJ2-7; TRBD1 matches at 8 bases. V dropped 4 bases and J dropped 2; count of bases not matched to a gene: 8. Germline-derived CDR1 and CDR2 are SGHRS and YFSETQ. CDR3 size: 15 residues. Here the CDR3 reads CASSAGTGVTYEQYF. Here the CDR3 DNA reads TGCGCCAGCAGCGCTGGGACAGGTGTTACCTACGAGCAGTACTTC.